The following is a T cell receptor beta chain sequence with its context. This record comes from a study of T cell changes during pregnancy in multiple sclerosis. The data were produced by immunoSEQ multiplex PCR, yet TCRdb's version contains in-frame clones alone and is incomplete. The sample lists some 57,000 clones, about 89% occurring once. V shed 2 bases and J shed 2 bases, with 13 bases lying between them. The CDR3 has 16 amino acids. In germline, CDR1 is SGHTA, CDR2 FQGTGA. Sequencing used CD4+ T cells from peripheral blood mononuclear cells, obtained in the first trimester of pregnancy. The TCR sequence derives from a female donor with multiple sclerosis, enrolled in a pregnancy study. This chain connects TRBV7-3 to TRBJ2-1; a weak D match, TRBD1 (6 bases). The CDR3 loop is CASSLRQGSTYNEQFF. The DNA for the CDR3 is TGTGCCAGCAGCTTACGCCAGGGGAGCACCTACAATGAGCAGTTCTTC.